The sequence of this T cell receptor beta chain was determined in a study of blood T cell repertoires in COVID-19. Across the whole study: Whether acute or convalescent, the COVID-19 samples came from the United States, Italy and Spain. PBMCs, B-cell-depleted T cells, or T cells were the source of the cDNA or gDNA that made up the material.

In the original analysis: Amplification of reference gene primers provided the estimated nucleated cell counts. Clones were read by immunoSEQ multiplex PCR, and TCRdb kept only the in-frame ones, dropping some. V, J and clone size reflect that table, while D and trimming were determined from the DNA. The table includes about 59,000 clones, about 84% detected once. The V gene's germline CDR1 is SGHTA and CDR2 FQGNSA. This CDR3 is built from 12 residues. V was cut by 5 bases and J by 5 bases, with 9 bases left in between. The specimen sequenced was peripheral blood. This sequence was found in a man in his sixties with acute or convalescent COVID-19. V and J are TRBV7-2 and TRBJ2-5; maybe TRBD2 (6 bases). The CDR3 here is CASSRTTETQYF. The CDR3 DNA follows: TGTGCCAGCAGCCGGACTACCGAGACCCAGTACTTC.